This T cell receptor (beta chain) was identified during a study of OX40 agonist ivuxolimab in advanced cancers. As concerns this clone: Its antigen is still unknown.

Notes on the study in general: CD8+ T cells averaged more expanded clones than CD4+.

V lost 3 bases to trimming and J lost 5 bases; unmatched junction nucleotides: 10. Germline V gene lookup returns CDR1 KGHSH and CDR2 LQKENI. CDR3 length: 17 residues. The repertoire was sequenced with immunoSEQ multiplex PCR; TCRdb's copy has only in-frame clones and lacks some. The sample gives tens of thousands of clones, 75% to 90% of which show up once; 0.45% to 0.7% is in the top ten. Patients who had autoimmune disease history or got systemic immunosuppression were left out. The sequence was obtained from an adult with an advanced solid tumor such as melanoma, head and neck, liver or kidney cancer. The chain links TRBV18 to TRBJ1-1; 12 nucleotides match TRBD1. The sequencing here drew on CD4+ or CD8+ T cells sorted from blood, taken in a trial of the OX40 agonist ivuxolimab. CDR3 sequence reads: CASSPTGTGGKNTEAFF. CDR3 sequence (DNA): TGTGCCAGCTCACCGACCGGGACAGGGGGCAAGAATACTGAAGCTTTCTTT.